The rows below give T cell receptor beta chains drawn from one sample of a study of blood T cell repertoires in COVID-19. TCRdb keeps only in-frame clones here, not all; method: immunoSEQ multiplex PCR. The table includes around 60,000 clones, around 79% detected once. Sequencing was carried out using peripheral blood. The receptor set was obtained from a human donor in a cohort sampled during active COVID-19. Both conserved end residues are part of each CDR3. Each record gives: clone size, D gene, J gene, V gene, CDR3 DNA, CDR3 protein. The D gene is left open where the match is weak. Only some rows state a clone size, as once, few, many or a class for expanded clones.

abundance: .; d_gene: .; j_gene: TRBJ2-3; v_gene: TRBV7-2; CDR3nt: TGTGCCAGCAGCTTAGGGGGGCCCGGAGATACGCAGTATTTT; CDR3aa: CASSLGGPGDTQYF
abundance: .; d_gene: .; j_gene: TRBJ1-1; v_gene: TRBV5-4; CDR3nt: TGTGCCAGCAGCTGGGGGGGTGCGAACACTGAAGCTTTCTTT; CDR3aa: CASSWGGANTEAFF
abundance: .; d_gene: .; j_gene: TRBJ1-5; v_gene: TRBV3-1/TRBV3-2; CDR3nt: TGTGCCAGCAGCCGGGCGGGGGCGAACAGCAATCAGCCCCAGCATTTT; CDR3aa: CASSRAGANSNQPQHF
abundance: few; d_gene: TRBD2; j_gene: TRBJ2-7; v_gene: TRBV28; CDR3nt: TGTGCCAGCAGTGGGGGAGGGCAGGGACGAACCGAGCAGTACTTC; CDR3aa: CASSGGGQGRTEQYF
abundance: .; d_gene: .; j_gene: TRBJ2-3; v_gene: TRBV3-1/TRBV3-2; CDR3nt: TGTGCCAGCAGCGAGGACGGACTGTCAACAGATACGCAGTATTTT; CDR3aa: CASSEDGLSTDTQYF
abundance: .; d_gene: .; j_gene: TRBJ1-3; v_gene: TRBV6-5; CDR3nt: TGTGCCAGCAGACTCACGGGTGCCTCTGGAAACACCATATATTTT; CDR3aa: CASRLTGASGNTIYF
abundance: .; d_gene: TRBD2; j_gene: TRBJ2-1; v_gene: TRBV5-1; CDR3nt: TGCGCCAGCAGCTTCAGCGGGAGCTCCTACAATGAGCAGTTCTTC; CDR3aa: CASSFSGSSYNEQFF
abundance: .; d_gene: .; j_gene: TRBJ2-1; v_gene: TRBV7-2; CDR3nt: TGTGCCAGCAGTCTCAGGGGGACGAGCGGGCCGTACAATGAGCAGTTCTTC; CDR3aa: CASSLRGTSGPYNEQFF
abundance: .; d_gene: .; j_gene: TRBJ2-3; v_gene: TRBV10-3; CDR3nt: TGTGCCATCACGGACAGCGCAGATACGCAGTATTTT; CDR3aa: CAITDSADTQYF
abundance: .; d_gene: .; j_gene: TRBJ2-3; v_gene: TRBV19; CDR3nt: TGTGCCACCCCATCCCCGGGAGATACGCAGTATTTT; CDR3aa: CATPSPGDTQYF
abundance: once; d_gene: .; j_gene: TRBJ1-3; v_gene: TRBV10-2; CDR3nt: TGCGCCAGCAGTGAGGGCTTCGCTGGAAACACCATATATTTT; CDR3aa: CASSEGFAGNTIYF
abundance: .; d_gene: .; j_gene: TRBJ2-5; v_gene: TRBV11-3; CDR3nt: TGTGCCAGCAGCTCCTCTCGGGAGACCCAGTACTTC; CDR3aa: CASSSSRETQYF
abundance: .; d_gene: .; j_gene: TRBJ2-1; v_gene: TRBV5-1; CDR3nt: TGCGCCAGCAGCCTGGCCAGCGGGAATGAGCAGTTCTTC; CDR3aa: CASSLASGNEQFF
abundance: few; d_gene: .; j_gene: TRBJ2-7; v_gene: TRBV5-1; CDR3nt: TGCGCCAGCAGCTTGAGCCCGTCCAGAACTATTAACGAGCAGTACTTC; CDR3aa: CASSLSPSRTINEQYF
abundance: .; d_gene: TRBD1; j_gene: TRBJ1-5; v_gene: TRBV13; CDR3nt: TGTGCCAGCAGCCGGGACAGGGTAGAAGGTAGCAATCAGCCCCAGCATTTT; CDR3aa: CASSRDRVEGSNQPQHF
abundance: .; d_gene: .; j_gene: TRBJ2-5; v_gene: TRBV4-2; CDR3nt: TGTGCCAGCAGCCAAGGGGAGCAAACTGAGACCCAGTACTTC; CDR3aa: CASSQGEQTETQYF
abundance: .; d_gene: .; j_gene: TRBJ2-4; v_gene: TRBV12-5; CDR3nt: TGTGCTAGTGCTGTCGGGGAAAACATTCAGTACTTC; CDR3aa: CASAVGENIQYF
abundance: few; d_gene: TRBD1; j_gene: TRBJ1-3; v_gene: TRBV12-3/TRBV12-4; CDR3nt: TGTGCCAGCGGTACAGGGGGCCAGGCCATATATTTT; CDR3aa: CASGTGGQAIYF
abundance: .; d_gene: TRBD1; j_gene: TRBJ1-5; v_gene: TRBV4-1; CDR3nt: TGCGCCAGCAGCCTTACAGGGGGCGCCAGCAATCAGCCCCAGCATTTT; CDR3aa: CASSLTGGASNQPQHF
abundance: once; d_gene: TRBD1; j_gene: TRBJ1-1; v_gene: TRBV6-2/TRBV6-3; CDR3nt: TGTGCCAGCAGTCACAGGGGCGAAGCTTTCTTT; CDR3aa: CASSHRGEAFF
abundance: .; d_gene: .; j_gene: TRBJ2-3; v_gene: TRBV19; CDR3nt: TGTGCCAGTAGTTCAATAGCGACAGATACGCAGTATTTT; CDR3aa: CASSSIATDTQYF
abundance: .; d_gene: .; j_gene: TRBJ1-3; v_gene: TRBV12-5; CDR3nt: TGTGCTAGTGGTTTGGTGGGGGGGTCTGGAAACACCATATATTTT; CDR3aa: CASGLVGGSGNTIYF
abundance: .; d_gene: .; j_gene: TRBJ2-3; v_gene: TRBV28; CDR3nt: TGTGCCAGCGCCCCGGGAGATACGCAGTATTTT; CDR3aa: CASAPGDTQYF
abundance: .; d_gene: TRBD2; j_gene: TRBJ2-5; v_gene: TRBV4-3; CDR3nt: TGCGCCAGCAGCCAAGGCGGGCAGGGAGGGGAGACCCAGTACTTC; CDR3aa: CASSQGGQGGETQYF
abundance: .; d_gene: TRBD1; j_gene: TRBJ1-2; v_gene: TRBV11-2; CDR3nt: TGTGCCAGCAGCCCGCCCGCATGGCAGGGGGCTGGAGGCTACACCTTC; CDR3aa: CASSPPAWQGAGGYTF
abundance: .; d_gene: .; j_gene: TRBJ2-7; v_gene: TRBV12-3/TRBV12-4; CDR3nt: TGTGCCAGCAGTTTTGGGGCCTCCAGCGAGCAGTACTTC; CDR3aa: CASSFGASSEQYF
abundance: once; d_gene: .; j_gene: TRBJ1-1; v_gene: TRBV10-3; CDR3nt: TGTGCCATCAGTGAGTCGAACGGGCATCCGGGGAAAGCTTTCTTT; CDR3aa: CAISESNGHPGKAFF
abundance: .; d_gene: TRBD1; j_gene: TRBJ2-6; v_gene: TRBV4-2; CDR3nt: TGTGCCAGCAGCCCCCGGGACAGGGCGAGTGGGGCCAACGTCCTGACTTTC; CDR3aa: CASSPRDRASGANVLTF
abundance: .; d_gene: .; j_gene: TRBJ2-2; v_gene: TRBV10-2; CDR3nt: TGCGCCAGCAGTGACCATCCACAGGGAGCGGGGGAGCTGTTTTTT; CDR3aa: CASSDHPQGAGELFF
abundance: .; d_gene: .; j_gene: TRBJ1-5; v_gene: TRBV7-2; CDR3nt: TGTGCCAGCAGCCCGGCCGGGGTTGAATCTGGCAATCAGCCCCAGCATTTT; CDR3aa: CASSPAGVESGNQPQHF
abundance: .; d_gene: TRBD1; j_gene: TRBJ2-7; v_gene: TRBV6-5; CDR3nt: TGTGCCAGCAGACCTCCAGGGGGCCCCCTCGAGCAGTACTTC; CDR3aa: CASRPPGGPLEQYF
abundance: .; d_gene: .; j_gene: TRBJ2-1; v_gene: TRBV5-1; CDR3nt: TGCGCCAGCAGCCCACAGGGAAGTGGGCGCTACAATGAGCAGTTCTTC; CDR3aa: CASSPQGSGRYNEQFF
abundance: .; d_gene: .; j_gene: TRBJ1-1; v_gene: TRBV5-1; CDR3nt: TGCGCCAGCAGCTTGGCCCGAGCCGACACTGAAGCTTTCTTT; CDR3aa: CASSLARADTEAFF
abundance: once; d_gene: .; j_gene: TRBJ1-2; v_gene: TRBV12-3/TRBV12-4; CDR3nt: TGTGCCAGCAGCCCCGGGGGGGGCTACACCTTC; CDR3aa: CASSPGGGYTF
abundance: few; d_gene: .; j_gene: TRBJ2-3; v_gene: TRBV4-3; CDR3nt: TGCGCCAGCAGCCAAGATCGGAATCGGGGGGCTAGCACAGATACGCAGTATTTT; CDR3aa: CASSQDRNRGASTDTQYF
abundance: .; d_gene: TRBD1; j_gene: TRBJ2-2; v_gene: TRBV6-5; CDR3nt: TGTGCCAGCAAATCGGGGACAGGGGTCACCGGGGAGCTGTTTTTT; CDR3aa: CASKSGTGVTGELFF
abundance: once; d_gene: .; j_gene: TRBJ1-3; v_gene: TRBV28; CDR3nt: TGTGCCAGCAGTTTGGGCAGGGGCCTTGGAAACACCATATATTTT; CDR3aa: CASSLGRGLGNTIYF
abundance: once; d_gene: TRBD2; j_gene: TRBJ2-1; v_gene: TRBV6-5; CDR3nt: TGTGCCAGCAGTAAACTAGCGGGGACGGACAATGAGCAGTTCTTC; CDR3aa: CASSKLAGTDNEQFF
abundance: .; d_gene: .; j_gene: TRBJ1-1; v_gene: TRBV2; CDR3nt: TGTGCCGGTCTAATGACCCGGGAGACTGAAGCTTTCTTT; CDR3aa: CAGLMTRETEAFF
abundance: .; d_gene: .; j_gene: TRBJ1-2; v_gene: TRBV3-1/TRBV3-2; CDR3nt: TGTGCCAGCAGCCAGGGGGGAGCTAACTATGGCTACACCTTC; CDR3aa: CASSQGGANYGYTF
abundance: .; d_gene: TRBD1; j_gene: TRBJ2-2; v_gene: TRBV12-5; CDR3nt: TGTGCTAGTGGCCTTCAAAAGGACGGGACAGGGGGGTCCGGGGAGCTGTTTTTT; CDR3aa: CASGLQKDGTGGSGELFF
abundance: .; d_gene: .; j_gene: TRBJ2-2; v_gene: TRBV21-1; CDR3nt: TGTGCCAGCAGGCCCCCCCCAGGTCACAGGGTAGGGGCCCACACCGGGGAGCTGTTTTTT; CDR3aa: CASRPPPGHRVGAHTGELFF
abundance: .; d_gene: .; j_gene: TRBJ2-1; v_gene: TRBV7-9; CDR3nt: TGTGCCAGCAGCTCCCCAAGGGGCGCAGCCGATGAGCAGTTCTTC; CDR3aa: CASSSPRGAADEQFF
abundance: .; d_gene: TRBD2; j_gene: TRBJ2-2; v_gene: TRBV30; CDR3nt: TGTGCCGGGGGGGCGGGGGGAAACACCGGGGAGCTGTTTTTT; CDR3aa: CAGGAGGNTGELFF
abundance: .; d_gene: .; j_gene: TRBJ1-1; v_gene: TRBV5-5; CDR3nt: TGTGCCAGCAGCTACACCTTGAACACTGAAGCTTTCTTT; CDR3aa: CASSYTLNTEAFF
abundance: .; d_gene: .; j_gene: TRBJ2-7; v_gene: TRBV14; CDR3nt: TGTGCCAGCAGCCCAAATACAGCCGCCCCCTACGAGCAGTACTTC; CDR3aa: CASSPNTAAPYEQYF
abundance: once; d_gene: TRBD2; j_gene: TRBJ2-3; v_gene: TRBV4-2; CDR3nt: TGTGCCAGCAGCCAAGATGGTATAACTAGCGGTCTCACAGATACGCAGTATTTT; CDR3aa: CASSQDGITSGLTDTQYF
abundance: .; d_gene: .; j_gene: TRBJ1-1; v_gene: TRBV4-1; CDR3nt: TGCGCCAGCAGCCAAGATAGAAGTTTCACTGAAGCTTTCTTT; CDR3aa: CASSQDRSFTEAFF
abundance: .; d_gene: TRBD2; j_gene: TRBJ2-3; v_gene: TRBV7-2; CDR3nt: TGTGCCAGCAGCTTAGAGGTAGCGGGGGGCGGGACGCAGTATTTT; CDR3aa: CASSLEVAGGGTQYF
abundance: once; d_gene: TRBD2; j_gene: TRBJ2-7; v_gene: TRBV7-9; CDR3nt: TGTGCCAGCAGCTTAGGTCCCCTAGCGGGAGGTCCTTACGAGCAGTACTTC; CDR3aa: CASSLGPLAGGPYEQYF
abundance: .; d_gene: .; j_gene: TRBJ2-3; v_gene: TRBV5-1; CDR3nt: TGCGCCAGCAGCTTCGGCACAGATACGCAGTATTTT; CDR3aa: CASSFGTDTQYF
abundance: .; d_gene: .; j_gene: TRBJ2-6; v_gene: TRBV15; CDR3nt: TGTGCCACCAGCCAGCAGGTAGAAGGAAACGTCCTGACTTTC; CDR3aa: CATSQQVEGNVLTF
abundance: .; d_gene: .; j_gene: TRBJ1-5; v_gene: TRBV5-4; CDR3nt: TGTGCCAGCAGCCCAGGGTCAGGGCAGCCCCAGCATTTT; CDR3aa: CASSPGSGQPQHF
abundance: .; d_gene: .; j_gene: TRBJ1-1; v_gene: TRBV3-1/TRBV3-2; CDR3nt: TGTGCCAGCAGCCGAATGCGACGGGGGACTGAAGCTTTCTTT; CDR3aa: CASSRMRRGTEAFF